This record looks at one TCR beta chain sequence and its context. Its antigen is unidentified. The source of the sample is a study of T cell responses to AZD1222 COVID-19 vaccine. Overall study results and limits: Donors in the cohort were predominantly white British and more often female, and clonal diversity was possibly underestimated.

Only in-frame clones appear in the TCRdb table, and some are missing; sequencing was by immunoSEQ multiplex PCR. The sample has approximately 79,000 clones, over 70% seen once; the top ten hold around 17%. Sequencing was performed on peripheral blood, taken on day 0 of AZD1222 vaccination. The TCR sequence derives from an adult in good health.

The CDR3 coding sequence is TGTGCCAGCAGCTTAGGGTCTAGCGCCTCAGAGACCCAGTACTTC. Encoded protein: CASSLGSSASETQYF. The chain couples TRBV11-2 to TRBJ2-5, with a tentative D call TRBD2 (6 bases). The V gene's germline CDR1 is SGHAT and CDR2 FQNNGV. CDR3 length: 15 residues. V dropped 1 base and J dropped 4 bases, with 13 bases sitting between them. Full variable domain (remainder filled in from reference TRBV11-2 and TRBJ2-5): EAGVAQSPRYKIIEKRQSVAFWCNPISGHATLYWYQQILGQGPKLLIQFQNNGVVDDSQLPKDRFSAERLKGVDSTLKIQPAKLEDSAVYLCASSLGSSASETQYFGPGTRLLVL.